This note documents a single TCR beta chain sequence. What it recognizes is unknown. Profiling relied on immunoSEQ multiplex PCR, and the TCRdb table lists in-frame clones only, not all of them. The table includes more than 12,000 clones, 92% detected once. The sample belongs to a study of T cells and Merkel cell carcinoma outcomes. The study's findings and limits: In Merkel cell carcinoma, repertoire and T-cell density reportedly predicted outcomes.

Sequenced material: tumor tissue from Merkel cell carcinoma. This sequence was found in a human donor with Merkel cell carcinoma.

The chain's CDR3 is CASSPAGALYGYTF. Written as DNA, the CDR3 is TGTGCCAGCAGTCCCGCCGGGGCCCTCTATGGCTACACCTTC. V gene TRBV28 combines with J gene TRBJ1-2; TRBD1 might be the D (5 bases). From germline, CDR1 is MDHEN and CDR2 SYDVKM. The CDR3 totals 14 residues. The V end lost 5 bases, the J end lost 4 bases, and 14 bases lay between the germline ends.